This record concerns one TCR delta chain sequence. This likely reflects a read error, since a far larger clone is one base away. The sample holds other DNA sequences that translate to the same CDR3. This sample was taken from a study of gamma-delta T cells after stem cell transplantation. TCRdb fed the RT-PCR reads to CATT. The sample yields approximately 5,700 delta-chain clones, roughly 2% seen once. CDR3 length: 19 residues. Per the germline V gene, CDR1 is GEAIGNYY and CDR2 is EKD. V dropped 4 bases and J dropped 3; count of bases not matched to a gene: 16. The clonotype was recovered from a human donor. It is not recorded whose cells these are; they may come from a transplant donor. Sequences were obtained from gamma-delta T cells. The V gene is TRDV2, the J gene TRDJ1; TRDD3 aligns across 13 bases. The CDR3 coding sequence is TGTGCCTGTGATACCGTGCCCGTACTGGGGGATACGGAGGCCGATAAACTCATCTTT. Its protein product is CACDTVPVLGDTEADKLIF.